This entry describes one T cell receptor (beta chain). Its specificity is not known. The data were taken from a study of PD-L1 blockade in urothelial cancer. Study-wide context: Analysis of blood occurred 3 weeks (second dose) and 6 weeks after treatment start. Study conclusions and caveats: Enhanced expansion of tumor-associated blood clones at 3 weeks characterized durable-benefit patients.

Every PCR got spiked synthetic TCR analog templates. Measured with immunoSEQ multiplex PCR; TCRdb has only the in-frame clones, and not every one. Among around 70,000 clones listed, 80% to 90% were seen once. Urothelial carcinoma, locally advanced or metastatic, affected the patients. The CDR3 is 14 residues long. CDR1 is SGHRS and CDR2 is YFSETQ in the germline V gene. The V end was cut by 7 bases, the J end by 4 bases, with 17 bases between. This receptor was identified in a man in his 70s with urothelial cancer. The sample consisted of PBMCs, taken around atezolizumab (anti-PD-L1) treatment. This chain joins TRBV5-1 and TRBJ2-5, with D perhaps TRBD1 (5 bases). CDR3 in DNA: TGCGCCAGCTCTACTGGGGCCGTAATAGAGACCCAGTACTTC. It encodes CASSTGAVIETQYF.